This T cell receptor (beta chain) was obtained from a study of radiotherapy plus CTLA-4 blockade in lung cancer. Whole-study results and caveats: Blood TCR clones of tumor origin expanded after radiotherapy plus ipilimumab.

The V end lost 1 base, the J end lost 3 bases, and 13 bases lay between the germline ends. The CDR3 loop spans 14 amino acids. Germline CDR1 reads GTSNPN; CDR2 reads SVGIG (reference sequence). On this clone itself: Antigen: not known.

Assay used: immunoSEQ multiplex PCR; TCRdb lists only in-frame clones, some missing. The sample lists 90,000 or so clones, roughly four fifths seen once, with 0.82% in the top ten. People whose metastatic non-small-cell lung cancer was chemo-refractory got focal radiation along with CTLA-4 blockade by ipilimumab. This sequence originates from a human donor with non-small cell lung cancer who had stable disease on radiotherapy plus ipilimumab. Sequences were derived from peripheral blood, sampled from a patient treated with radiotherapy plus ipilimumab. J is TRBJ2-7 and V is TRBV30, with D tentatively TRBD2 (5 bases). This chain's CDR3 is CAWSGKGAHYEQYF. The CDR3 region has the DNA TGTGCCTGGAGTGGGAAGGGAGCCCACTACGAGCAGTACTTC.